Following are 22 T cell receptor beta chains from one sample sequenced in a study of T cell clusters in autoimmune cytopenias. Multiplex touch-down PCR amplified TRB using TRB-A and TRB-B pools in one tube. TCRdb re-called the multiplex PCR reads; every CDR3 protein appears as one record, without DNA. The listing records more than 4,000 distinct CDR3 sequences. Each sample's input was 250 to 300 ng genomic DNA, 30,000 to 45,000 genome equivalents. The sample also formed part of further work on T cell repertoires in aging, cancer and after chemotherapy.

Material: peripheral blood. These receptors came from a human donor in good health.

According to its frequency, this clonotype is medium-sized (0.01 to 0.1%). The rearrangement joins TRBV30 to TRBJ1-3. Germline CDR1 reads GTSNPN; CDR2 reads SVGIG (reference sequence). This CDR3 region has 12 residues. CDR3 loop: CAWSLTGNTIYF.

This clonotype is called medium-sized based on its frequency. The J gene is TRBJ1-1, the V gene TRBV29-1. Germline values: CDR1 SQVTM, CDR2 ANQGSEA. The CDR3 totals 14 residues. The CDR3 spells CSVEDTAMNTEAFF.

The rearrangement links TRBV30 to TRBJ1-4; no DNA is available, so the TRBD1 call from TCRdb remains unchecked. The CDR3 consists of 12 residues. Germline CDR1 is GTSNPN and CDR2 is SVGIG (reference sequence). CDR3 sequence: CAWSVAPGKLFF.

This chain links TRBV6-2 or TRBV6-3 with TRBJ2-3. CDR1 MNHEY and CDR2 SVGEGT come from the germline V gene. The length of the CDR3 is 15 residues. CDR3: CASKGREDSTDTQYF.

Frequency places this clonotype as medium-sized. The chain uses TRBV5-5 and TRBJ2-3. Germline V gene sequence: CDR1 SGHKS, CDR2 YYEKEE (reference sequence). There are 12 residues in the CDR3. The CDR3 loop is CASSFEADTQYF.

The rearrangement links TRBV27 to TRBJ2-7; TCRdb names TRBD2, which stays unverified in the absence of DNA. The germline CDR1 and CDR2 sequences are MNHEY and SMNVEV (reference sequence). The length of the CDR3 is 18 residues. CDR3 protein: CASSFRRRAGIMNYEQYF.

The CDR3 protein is CASSIVGNNEKLFF. The genes are TRBV19 and TRBJ1-4. The length of the CDR3 is 14 residues. Germline loops: CDR1 LNHDA, CDR2 SQIVND (reference sequence).

J is TRBJ2-1 and V is TRBV6-5; TCRdb picks TRBD2, but there is no DNA to check that call. Germline V gene sequence: CDR1 MNHEY, CDR2 SVGAGI. CDR3 length: 15 amino acids. The CDR3 loop is CASSYQAGVGDEQFF.

The rearrangement links TRBV12-3 or TRBV12-4 to TRBJ2-2; there is no DNA to check the TCRdb D call of TRBD1. The CDR3 sequence is 17 residues long. CDR3 sequence reads: CASRRTGRKANTGELFF.

The CDR3 reads CSVSSVYNEQFF. The J gene is TRBJ2-1, the V gene TRBV29-1. This CDR3 has 12 amino acids. CDR1 is SQVTM, CDR2 ANQGSEA, per germline.

This clonotype is labeled medium-sized based on frequency. J is TRBJ2-6 and V is TRBV19. The CDR3 runs to 15 residues. In germline, CDR1 is LNHDA, CDR2 SQIVND (reference sequence). The CDR3 spells CASSMVISGANVLTF. The full variable domain, rest sourced from reference TRBV19 and TRBJ2-6, is DGGITQSPKYLFRKEGQNVTLSCEQNLNHDAMYWYRQDPGQGLRLIYYSQIVNDFQKGDIAEGYSVSREKKESFPLTVTSAQKNPTAFYLCASSMVISGANVLTFGAGSRLTVL.

The CDR3 here is CASSEGTGRTYEQYF. The chain carries TRBV6-1 and TRBJ2-7; TCRdb designates TRBD1, a call that cannot be tested without DNA. This CDR3 has 15 residues. Germline CDR1 reads MNHNS; CDR2 reads SASEGT.

CDR3 loop: CASSLWTNTEAFF. The chain couples TRBV28 to TRBJ1-1. This CDR3 is 13 amino acids long. CDR1 is MDHEN and CDR2 is SYDVKM in the germline V gene.

This clonotype is large by frequency. The gene calls are TRBV15 and TRBJ2-5; with no DNA, the TCRdb D assignment of TRBD2 cannot be verified. This CDR3 is built from 14 residues. CDR1 is LNHNV and CDR2 is YYDKDF in the germline V gene (reference sequence). The CDR3: CATSRASRQETQYF.

Measured by frequency, this clonotype is medium-sized (0.01 to 0.1%). The V call is TRBV11-1, the J call TRBJ2-7. The CDR3 runs 14 residues. Germline V CDR1 and CDR2: SGHAT, FQDESV (reference sequence). CDR3 region: CASSLVDDSYEQYF.

The chain uses TRBV5-6 and TRBJ2-7; without DNA, the TCRdb call of TRBD2 cannot be checked. The length of the CDR3 is 16 residues. The germline CDR1 and CDR2 sequences are SGHDT and YYEEEE. The CDR3 is CASSSRLAGVLYEQYF.

The V gene is TRBV6-1, the J gene TRBJ2-1; the TRBD1 assignment by TCRdb is unverifiable without DNA. Germline-derived CDR1 and CDR2 are MNHNS and SASEGT. The CDR3 loop spans 14 amino acids. The CDR3: CASSDLVQQGEQFF.

The chain is built from TRBV6-2 or TRBV6-3 and TRBJ1-2; the D call of TRBD1 rests on TCRdb alone, since no DNA is present to check it. CDR1 is MNHEY, CDR2 SVGEGT, per germline. The CDR3 spans 15 residues. CDR3 amino acids: CASSSPGQGHYGYTF.

The CDR3 reads CASSPRQGARTDTQYF. The J gene is TRBJ2-3, the V gene TRBV5-6; TCRdb's D call of TRBD1 is untestable without DNA. The length of the CDR3 is 16 residues. Germline V CDR1 and CDR2: SGHDT, YYEEEE.

Frequency places this clonotype as medium-sized. The rearrangement uses TRBV24-1 and TRBJ2-1; the TCRdb D gene call, TRBD2, has no DNA to confirm it. The CDR3 is 15 amino acids. CDR1 KGHDR and CDR2 SFDVKD come from the germline V gene. The CDR3 loop reads CATSDRSGSGIEQFF.

This chain joins TRBV29-1 and TRBJ1-5; TCRdb proposes TRBD1, but this gene call is untestable without DNA. CDR3 size: 13 residues. Germline CDR1 SQVTM, CDR2 ANQGSEA. This chain's CDR3 is CSVDTGGDQPQHF.

This sequence joins TRBV30 and TRBJ1-3. Germline V gene sequence: CDR1 GTSNPN, CDR2 SVGIG (reference sequence). This CDR3 has 12 amino acids. CDR3 residues: CAFQSSGNTIYF.